Shown below are 7 T cell receptor beta chains from a single sample sequenced in a study of cytomegalovirus exposure and HLA in healthy donors. Profiled with immunoSEQ multiplex PCR; TCRdb holds only in-frame clones, not every one. The table lists over 200,000 clones, 87% of them singletons, with 1.5% to 2.5% in the top ten. Sample: PBMCs. Receptors were obtained from a woman aged 18-30 years in good health and CMV-seropositive.

As DNA, the CDR3 is TGTGCCAGCAGCAAAACCCTCCCGGGACTAGCGGGCCCACAACCAGGGGAGCAGTACTTC. This gives the protein CASSKTLPGLAGPQPGEQYF. The rearrangement uses TRBV21-1 and TRBJ2-7; TRBD2 is the table's D call and was not checked against the DNA. TRBV21-1 constitutes a pseudogene. CDR3 size: 20 residues.

This chain links TRBV10-1 with TRBJ2-1; D remains ambiguous. V was pared by 3 bases and J by 4 bases, with 13 bases between. This CDR3 has 15 residues. Germline values: CDR1 WNHNN, CDR2 SYGVQD (reference sequence). For the CDR3, the DNA is TGCGCCAGCAGTGAAATTGGCAATACATACAATGAGCAGTTCTTC. This encodes CASSEIGNTYNEQFF.

The V call is TRBV7-8, the J call TRBJ2-1; 8 bases line up with TRBD2. J gave up 7 bases and V 4 bases, and 9 bases lay outside the gene matches. Germline V gene data show CDR1 as SGHVS and CDR2 as FQNEAQ. The CDR3 sequence is 15 residues long. In nucleotides, the CDR3 is TGTGCCAGCAGCTACGGCAGCGGGAGCGGAAATGAGCAGTTCTTC. The encoded protein is CASSYGSGSGNEQFF. Looking up the rest from reference TRBV7-8 and TRBJ2-1 gives the full variable domain: GAGVSQSPRYKVAKRGQDVALRCDPISGHVSLFWYQQALGQGPEFLTYFQNEAQLDKSGLPSDRFFAERPEGSVSTLKIQRTQQEDSAVYLCASSYGSGSGNEQFFGPGTRLTVL.

The rearrangement links TRBV9 to TRBJ2-7, with a tentative D call TRBD2 (5 bases). This CDR3 contains 14 residues. Germline V gives CDR1 SGDLS, CDR2 YYNGEE. Trimming stripped 4 bases from V and 1 base from J, with 12 bases between. CDR3 protein: CASSSRTGSYEQYF. The CDR3 DNA is TGTGCCAGCAGCTCCCGGACTGGATCCTACGAGCAGTACTTC.

The chain is built from TRBV6-5 and TRBJ1-1; D is possibly TRBD1 (6 bases). The V gene's germline CDR1 is MNHEY and CDR2 SVGAGI. This CDR3 is built from 16 residues. Trimming removed 1 base at V and 0 bases at J, with 12 bases between. In DNA form, the CDR3 reads TGTGCCAGCAGTTACTATCTGGGGGCTATGAACACTGAAGCTTTCTTT. Its protein product is CASSYYLGAMNTEAFF.

This chain joins TRBV7-8 and TRBJ2-7; maybe TRBD1 (5 bases). Trimming shortened V by 1 base and J by 2 bases, and 12 bases separated the two germline ends. Germline lookup yields CDR1 SGHVS and CDR2 FQNEAQ. The length of the CDR3 is 15 residues. The CDR3 bases are TGTGCCAGCAGCTTAGGGGCAGGGCGCACCTACGAGCAGTACTTC. It codes for CASSLGAGRTYEQYF.

The rearrangement links TRBV11-2 to TRBJ2-2, with 10 bases that match TRBD2. The V gene end was trimmed by 5 bases and the J gene end by 6 bases; junction bases not matched to a gene: 9. The CDR3 runs to 16 residues. From germline, CDR1 is SGHAT and CDR2 FQNNGV. As DNA, the CDR3 is TGTGCCAGCAGCCGAATTGCTAGCGGGAGCCCCGGGGAGCTGTTTTTT. Translating it yields CASSRIASGSPGELFF.